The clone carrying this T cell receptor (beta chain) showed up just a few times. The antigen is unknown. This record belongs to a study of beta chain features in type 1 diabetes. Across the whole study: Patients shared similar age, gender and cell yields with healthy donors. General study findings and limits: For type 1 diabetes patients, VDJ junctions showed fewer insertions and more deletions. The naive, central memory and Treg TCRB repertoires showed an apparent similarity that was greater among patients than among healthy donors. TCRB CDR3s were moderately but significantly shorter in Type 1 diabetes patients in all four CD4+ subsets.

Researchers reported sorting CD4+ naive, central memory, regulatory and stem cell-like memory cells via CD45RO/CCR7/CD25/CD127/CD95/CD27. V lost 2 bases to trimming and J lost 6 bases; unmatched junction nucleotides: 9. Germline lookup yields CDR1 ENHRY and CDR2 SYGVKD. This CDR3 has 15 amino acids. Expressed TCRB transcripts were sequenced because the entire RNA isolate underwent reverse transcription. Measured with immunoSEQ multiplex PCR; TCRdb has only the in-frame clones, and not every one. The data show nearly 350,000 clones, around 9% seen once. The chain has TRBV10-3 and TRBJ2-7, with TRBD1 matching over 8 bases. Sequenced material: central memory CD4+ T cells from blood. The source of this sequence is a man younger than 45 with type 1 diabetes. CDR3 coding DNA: TGTGCCATCAGTGAGCCCTCCACAGGGGGAGGCGAGCAGTACTTC. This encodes CAISEPSTGGGEQYF.